This entry lists 5 T cell receptor beta chains sequenced from one sample in a study of T-cell memory formation after mild COVID-19. TCRdb analysed the 5' RACE reads with MiXCR anew, one entry per CDR3 protein. This sample has fewer than 500,000 distinct CDR3 sequences, with around a quarter found just once. The sequencing sample was made of PBMCs or a T cell subset sorted from them (not recorded which). These receptors all stem from an adult woman who had mild COVID-19 (a few samples of this study predate the infection). Cell type and time point are not known.

This clonotype was detected only a few times. The chain links TRBV7-9 to TRBJ2-7, with 7 nucleotides matching TRBD1. The CDR3 has 14 residues. With 5 bases clipped from V and 2 bases from J, the junction kept 6 bases outside the gene matches. From germline, CDR1 is SEHNR and CDR2 FQNEAQ (reference sequence). The CDR3 coding sequence is TGTGCCAGCAGCCTCCGGGACAGAACCTACGAGCAGTACTTC. Translating gives CASSLRDRTYEQYF.

The chain recombines TRBV7-2 with TRBJ1-1; perhaps TRBD1 as D (6 bases). V was clipped by 1 base and J by 1 base, with 10 bases between them. There are 15 residues in the CDR3. Per the germline V gene, CDR1 is SGHTA and CDR2 is FQGNSA. The CDR3 sequence is CASSLVGQSNTEAFF. The CDR3 DNA reads as TGTGCCAGCAGCTTAGTCGGACAGTCGAACACTGAAGCTTTCTTT.

The V and J genes are TRBV10-3 and TRBJ2-7; D gene unclear. Germline lookup yields CDR1 ENHRY and CDR2 SYGVKD. Trimming pared 4 bases from V and 0 bases from J, leaving 10 bases between. This CDR3 is 14 amino acids long. For the CDR3, the DNA is TGTGCCATCAGTGTGGCGCCGAGCTCCTACGAGCAGTACTTC. Protein: CAISVAPSSYEQYF.

This clonotype has more than one count but fewer than ten. The chain recombines TRBV15 with TRBJ2-3, with 8 bases aligning to TRBD2. The V gene's germline CDR1 is LNHNV and CDR2 YYDKDF (reference sequence). The CDR3 has 17 residues. V lost 1 base, J lost 3 bases, and 9 bases stayed unmatched. The CDR3 sequence is CATSRVGSGGPTDTQYF. In DNA, the CDR3 is TGTGCCACCAGCAGAGTCGGAAGCGGGGGTCCTACAGATACGCAGTATTTT.

A few counts support this clonotype. The gene calls are TRBV6-2 or TRBV6-3 and TRBJ2-1; 11 bases map to TRBD2. With 6 bases clipped from V and 8 bases from J, the junction kept 12 bases outside the gene matches. Germline V lookup: CDR1 MNHEY, CDR2 SVGEGT. The length of the CDR3 is 16 residues. The CDR3: CASSLPLGSGRDEQFF. CDR3 nucleotide sequence: TGTGCCAGCAGCCTTCCACTTGGTAGCGGGAGGGATGAGCAGTTCTTC.